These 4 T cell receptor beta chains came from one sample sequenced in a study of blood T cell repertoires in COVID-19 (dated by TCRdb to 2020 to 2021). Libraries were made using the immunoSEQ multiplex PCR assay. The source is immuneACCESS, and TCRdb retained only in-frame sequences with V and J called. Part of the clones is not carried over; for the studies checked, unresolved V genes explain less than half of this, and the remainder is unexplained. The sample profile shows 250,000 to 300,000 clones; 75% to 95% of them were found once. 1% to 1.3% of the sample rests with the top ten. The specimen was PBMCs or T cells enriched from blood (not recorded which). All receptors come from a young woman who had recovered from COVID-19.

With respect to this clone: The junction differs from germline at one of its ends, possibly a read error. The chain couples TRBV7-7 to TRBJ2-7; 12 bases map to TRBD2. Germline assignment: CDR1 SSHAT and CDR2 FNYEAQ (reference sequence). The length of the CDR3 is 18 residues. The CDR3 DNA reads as TGTGCTAGCAGCCTCGGACTAGCGGGGACCCTACTGAATAGGGAGCAGTACTTC. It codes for CASSLGLAGTLLNREQYF. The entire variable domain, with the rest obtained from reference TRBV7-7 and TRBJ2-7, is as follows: GAGVSQSPRYKVTKRGQDVTLRCDPISSHATLYWYQQALGQGPEFLTYFNYEAQPDKSGLPSDRFSAERPEGSISTLTIQRTEQRDSAMYRCASSLGLAGTLLNREQYFGPGTRLTVT.

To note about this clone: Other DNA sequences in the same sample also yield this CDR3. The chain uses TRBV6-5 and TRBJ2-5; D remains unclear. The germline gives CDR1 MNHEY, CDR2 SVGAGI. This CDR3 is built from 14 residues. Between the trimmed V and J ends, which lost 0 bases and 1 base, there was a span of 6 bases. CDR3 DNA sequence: TGTGCCAGCAGTTACTCGCTGGCCCAAGAGACCCAGTACTTC. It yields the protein CASSYSLAQETQYF.

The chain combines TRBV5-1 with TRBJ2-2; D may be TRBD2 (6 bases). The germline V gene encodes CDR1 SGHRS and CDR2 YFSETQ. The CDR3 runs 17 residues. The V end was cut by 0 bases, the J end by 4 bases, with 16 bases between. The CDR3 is CASSLAGATVGTGELFF. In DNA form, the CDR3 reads TGCGCCAGCAGCTTGGCGGGAGCCACTGTCGGCACCGGGGAGCTGTTTTTT.

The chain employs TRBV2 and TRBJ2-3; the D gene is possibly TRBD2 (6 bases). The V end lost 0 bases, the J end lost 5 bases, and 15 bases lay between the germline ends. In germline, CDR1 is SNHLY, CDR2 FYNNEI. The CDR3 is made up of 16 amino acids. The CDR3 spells CASSEANGSSLDTQYF. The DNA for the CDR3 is TGTGCCAGCAGTGAAGCGAACGGGAGCAGCCTAGATACGCAGTATTTT.